The entry below describes one T cell receptor beta chain. Trimming cost V 5 bases and J 5 bases, with 18 bases left between them. This CDR3 is 15 amino acids long. Germline CDR1 and CDR2: SQVTM and ANQGSEA. These data are taken from a study of blood T cell repertoires in COVID-19. Study-wide context: In each case, the material was cDNA or gDNA derived from T cells, B-cell-depleted T cells, or PBMCs.

In the authors' methods: Cell counts per sample came from amplifying reference gene primers. Some clones are missing from TCRdb's copy, which holds only in-frame ones; the method was immunoSEQ multiplex PCR. V and J calls and clone size are given by that table; D and trimming were obtained from the DNA. The data contain about 50,000 clones, 80% to 95% of them seen just once; the ten biggest clones take up 4.6%. The rearrangement uses TRBV29-1 and TRBJ2-2; D is possibly TRBD2 (7 bases). The sequence was collected from a man in his fifties with active COVID-19. Sequencing was done on a sample of peripheral blood. The CDR3 region is CSVWGMRGPTGELFF. CDR3 nucleotide sequence: TGCAGCGTTTGGGGTATGCGGGGGCCGACCGGGGAGCTGTTTTTT.